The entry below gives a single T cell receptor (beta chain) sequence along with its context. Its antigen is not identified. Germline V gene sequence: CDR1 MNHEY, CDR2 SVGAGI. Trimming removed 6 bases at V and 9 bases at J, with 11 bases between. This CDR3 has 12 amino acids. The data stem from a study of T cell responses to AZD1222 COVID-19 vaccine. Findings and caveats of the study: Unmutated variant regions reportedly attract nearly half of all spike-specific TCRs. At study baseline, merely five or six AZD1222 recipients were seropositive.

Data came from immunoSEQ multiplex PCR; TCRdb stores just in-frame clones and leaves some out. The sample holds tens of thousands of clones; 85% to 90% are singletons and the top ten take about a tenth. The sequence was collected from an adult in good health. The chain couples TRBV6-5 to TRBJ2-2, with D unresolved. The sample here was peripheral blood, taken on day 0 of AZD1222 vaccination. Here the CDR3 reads CASSASSRELFF. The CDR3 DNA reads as TGTGCCAGCAGCGCTTCGTCCCGGGAGCTGTTTTTT.